This T cell receptor beta chain comes out of a study of blood T cell repertoires in COVID-19 (TCRdb year 2020). Regarding the complete study: Samples covering the acute and convalescent phases of COVID-19 were provided by collaborators in the United States, Italy and Spain. Where available, HLA class I and class II types were taken from metadata supplied by the sample provider and were not determined by assay-based typing. The samples were drawn from the first 160 participants of the ongoing ImmuneRACE study and from 1,254 subjects provided by 6 global collaborators. Deeply sampled blood TCRbeta repertoires from subjects exposed to, actively infected with, or recovered from COVID-19 were included in the dataset. Sample metadata almost always included a de-identified subject ID, COVID-19 status, age in years and sex. The repertoires were made available in a free public database intended to serve as a resource for research on the immune response to SARS-CoV-2. The prospective study material was composed of cDNA or gDNA derived from T cells, B-cell-depleted T cells, or PBMCs. Study-level results and caveats: Clinical and demographic metadata were provided uncurated, with the amount varying by source and participant.

Whole blood was collected in K2EDTA tubes by collaborating institutions according to the institutions' own protocols. For TCRbeta analysis, collaborators shipped samples in one of three forms: frozen whole blood, isolated PBMCs, or DNA extracted from either of those sample types. TCRbeta CDR3 regions were amplified from genomic DNA using the immunoSEQ Assay, a bias-controlled multiplex PCR. On the study's bioinformatics: Within the assay, amplification of reference gene primers was used to estimate how many nucleated cells each sample contained. To quantify the absolute abundance of each unique TCRbeta CDR3 rearrangement, sequence reads were collapsed and filtered. For each sample, productive Simpson clonality was calculated as the square root of Simpson's diversity index over productive rearrangements. What TCRdb holds here is the immuneACCESS table cut down to in-frame rearrangements. Part of the clones is not present; checked against another copy, under half of the missing clones reflect an unresolved V gene, and the others are unexplained. V and J calls and clone size are as listed in that table; D and trimming were resolved from the DNA. The table for this sample lists 200,000 to 250,000 clones; approximately 82% of them were counted only once. The ten largest clones add up to 3.4% of the sample.

V and J are truncated by 3 bases and 7 bases respectively, leaving an intervening sequence of 19 bases. CDR1 and CDR2 are drawn from the germline V gene: SGDLS, YYNGEE. The CDR3, cysteine through phenylalanine, is 15 amino acids long. Only the CDR3 region is kept as DNA, spanning 45 bases read in frame from base 1. About this clone: Its antigen remains unidentified. It has no much larger one-base neighbor in the sample; base qualities were not kept.

The rearrangement combines TRBV9 with TRBJ1-2; TRBD1 is a weak D gene call, 5 bases matching. Material: peripheral blood. The TCR sequence derives from a woman aged 18-30 years with acute or convalescent COVID-19. The nucleotide sequence reads TGTGCCAGCAGCGGTCGGGGGAGGAGTTTAAGTGGCTACACCTTC. Its coded protein is CASSGRGRSLSGYTF. With the rest looked up from the reference TRBV9 and TRBJ1-2 genes rather than sequenced, the full variable domain is DSGVTQTPKHLITATGQRVTLRCSPRSGDLSVYWYQQSLDQGLQFLIQYYNGEERAKGNILERFSAQQFPDLHSELNLSSLELGDSALYFCASSGRGRSLSGYTFGSGTRLTVV.